This T cell receptor beta chain emerged from a study of Ad26.COV2.S vaccination and SARS-CoV-2 variants. Study summary: Ad26.COV2.S shots went into the muscle once or twice, 56 days apart. The study's findings and limits: Reported findings describe substantial breadth in spike-specific CD8+ and CD4+ T cell responses following vaccination. People given the vaccine had a wider spike-specific TCR breadth than placebo recipients did. An underestimation of total T cell responses may have resulted from the TCR breadth and depth analyses.

The protocol was immunoSEQ multiplex PCR, while the TCRdb copy is restricted to in-frame clones and leaves out a portion. The sample holds about 350,000 clones, about 85% seen once. Treatment reported: roughly 18 received Ad26.COV2.S at low or high dose, single or two shots; roughly 5 received placebo; per-sample allocation not given. Day 63 following the first vaccine or placebo injection was when the samples were taken. CDR1 and CDR2 from the germline V gene are MGHDK and SYGVNS. V dropped 0 bases and J dropped 0 bases, with 6 bases sitting between them. The CDR3 runs to 15 residues. This clone was seen more than once but under ten times. No antigen is known for it.

Sequencing used peripheral blood, obtained in a trial of Ad26.COV2.S vaccine versus placebo. The chain carries TRBV25-1 and TRBJ1-3; no clear D. The source is a person aged 18-65 years who received the Ad26.COV2.S COVID-19 vaccine or a placebo. CDR3 loop: CASSEYEFSGNTIYF. The CDR3 nucleotides read TGTGCCAGCAGTGAATATGAGTTCTCTGGAAACACCATATATTTT.